The present T cell receptor (beta chain) was sequenced within a study of cytomegalovirus exposure and HLA in healthy donors. Across the study: Inside one of the first data releases sat tens of millions of unique TCRs taken from HLA-typed donors.

Samples came from healthy bone marrow donors. Study outcomes and limitations: Most of the TCR beta V segments (in an earlier analysis) were productive either about 87% or about 30% of the time.

This clone is a singleton in its sample. Its antigen is as yet unknown. The CDR3 is 13 amino acids. With 3 bases removed from V and 4 bases from J, the gap between germline ends came to 8 bases. The V gene's germline CDR1 is SGHNT and CDR2 YYREEE (reference sequence). PCR was performed using 60 Vbeta and 13 Jbeta primers. The assay was immunoSEQ multiplex PCR, and TCRdb's table has in-frame clones only and misses some. The repertoire consists of approximately 160,000 clones, with roughly 70% occurring once and the leading ten covering 2.5% to 3.5%. This receptor was identified in a woman aged 45-65 years in good health and CMV-seropositive. The V gene is TRBV5-4, the J gene TRBJ1-5; D is unclear. The sequenced sample consisted of PBMCs. CDR3 nucleotides: TGTGCCAGCAGCTCCGGTCCGAATCAGCCCCAGCATTTT. Translation gives CASSSGPNQPQHF.